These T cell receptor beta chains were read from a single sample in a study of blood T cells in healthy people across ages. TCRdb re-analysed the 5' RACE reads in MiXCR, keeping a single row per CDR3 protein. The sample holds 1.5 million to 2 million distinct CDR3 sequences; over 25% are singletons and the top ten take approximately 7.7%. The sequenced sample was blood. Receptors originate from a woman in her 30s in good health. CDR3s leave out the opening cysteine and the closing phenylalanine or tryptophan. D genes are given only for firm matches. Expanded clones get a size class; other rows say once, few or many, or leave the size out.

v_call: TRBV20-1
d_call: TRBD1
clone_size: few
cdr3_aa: SALPGQNYGYT

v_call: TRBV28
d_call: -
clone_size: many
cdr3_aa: ASPKSGSKALPQH

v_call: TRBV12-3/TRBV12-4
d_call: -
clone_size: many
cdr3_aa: ASSFEGGLSYSYNEQF

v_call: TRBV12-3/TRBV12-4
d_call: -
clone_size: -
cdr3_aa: ASSLYRGRSEQY

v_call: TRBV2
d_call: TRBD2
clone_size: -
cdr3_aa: ASSVASGDNEQF

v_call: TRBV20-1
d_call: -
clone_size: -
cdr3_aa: SATGMSPNTGELF

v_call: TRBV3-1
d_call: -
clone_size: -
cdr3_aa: ASSQGMGSQPQH

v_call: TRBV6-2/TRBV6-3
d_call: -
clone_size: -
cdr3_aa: ASSYEIRYTEAF

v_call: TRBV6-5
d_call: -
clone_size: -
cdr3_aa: ASRNGLGEDTQY

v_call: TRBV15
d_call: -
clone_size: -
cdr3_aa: ATSTRGVDEQY

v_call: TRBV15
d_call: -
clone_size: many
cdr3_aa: ATSSGLLAYEQY

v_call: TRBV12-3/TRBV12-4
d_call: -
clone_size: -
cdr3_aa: ASTSGGVVAYEQY

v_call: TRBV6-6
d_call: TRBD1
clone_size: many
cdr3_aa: AARQGASYEQY

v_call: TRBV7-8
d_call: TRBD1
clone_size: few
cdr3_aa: ASSSDRTGNSPLH

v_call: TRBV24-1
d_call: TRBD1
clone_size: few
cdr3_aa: ATSEPGQGGTQY

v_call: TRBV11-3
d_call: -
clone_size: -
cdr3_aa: ASRDSRTSTDTQY

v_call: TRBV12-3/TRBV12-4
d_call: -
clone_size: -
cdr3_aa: ASSPRQAQTEAF

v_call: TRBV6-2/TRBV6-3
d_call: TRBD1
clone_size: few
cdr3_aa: ASRRQGDNQPQH